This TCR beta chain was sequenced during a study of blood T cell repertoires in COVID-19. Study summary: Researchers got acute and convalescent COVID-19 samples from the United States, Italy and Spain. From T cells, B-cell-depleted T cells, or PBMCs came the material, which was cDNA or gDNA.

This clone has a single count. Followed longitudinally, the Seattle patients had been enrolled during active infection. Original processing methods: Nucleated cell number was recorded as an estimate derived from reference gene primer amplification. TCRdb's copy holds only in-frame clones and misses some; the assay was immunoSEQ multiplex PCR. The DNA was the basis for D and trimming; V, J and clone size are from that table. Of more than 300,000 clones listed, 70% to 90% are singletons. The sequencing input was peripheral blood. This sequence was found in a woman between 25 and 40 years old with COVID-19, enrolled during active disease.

In DNA form, the CDR3 reads TGTGCCACCAGCAGTTCGCAGGCCGCCTACGAGCAGTACTTC. Translation: CATSSSQAAYEQYF. The chain links TRBV15 to TRBJ2-7; unclear D gene. V was clipped by 3 bases and J by 2 bases, with 11 bases between them. The CDR3 has 14 amino acids. The germline CDR1 and CDR2 sequences are LNHNV and YYDKDF (reference sequence).